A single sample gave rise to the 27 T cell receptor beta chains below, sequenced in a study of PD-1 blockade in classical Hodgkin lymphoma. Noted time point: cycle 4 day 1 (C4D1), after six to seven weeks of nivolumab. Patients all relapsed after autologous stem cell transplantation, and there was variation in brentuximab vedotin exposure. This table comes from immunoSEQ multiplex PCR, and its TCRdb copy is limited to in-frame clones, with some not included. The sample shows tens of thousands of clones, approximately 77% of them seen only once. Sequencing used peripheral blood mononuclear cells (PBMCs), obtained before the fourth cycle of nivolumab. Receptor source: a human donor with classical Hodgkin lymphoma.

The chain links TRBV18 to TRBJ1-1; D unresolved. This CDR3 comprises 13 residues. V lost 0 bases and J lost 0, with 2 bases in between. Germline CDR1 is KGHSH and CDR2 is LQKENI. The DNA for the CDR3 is TGTGCCAGCTCACCACCAATGAACACTGAAGCTTTCTTT. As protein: CASSPPMNTEAFF.

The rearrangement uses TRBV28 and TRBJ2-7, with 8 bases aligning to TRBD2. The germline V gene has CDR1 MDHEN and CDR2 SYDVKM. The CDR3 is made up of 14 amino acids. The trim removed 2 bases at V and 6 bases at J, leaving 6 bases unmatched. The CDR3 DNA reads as TGTGCCAGCAGTTTAGGAACCGGGGGGGGCGAGCAGTACTTC. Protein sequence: CASSLGTGGGEQYF.

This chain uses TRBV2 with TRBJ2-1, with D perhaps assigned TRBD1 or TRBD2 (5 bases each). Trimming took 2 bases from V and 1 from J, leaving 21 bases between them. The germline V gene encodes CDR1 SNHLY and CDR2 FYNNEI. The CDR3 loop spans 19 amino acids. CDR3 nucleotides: TGTGCCAGCAGTGAACTGGGGCTAGCCCGATGGGGGTCCTACAATGAGCAGTTCTTC. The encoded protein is CASSELGLARWGSYNEQFF.

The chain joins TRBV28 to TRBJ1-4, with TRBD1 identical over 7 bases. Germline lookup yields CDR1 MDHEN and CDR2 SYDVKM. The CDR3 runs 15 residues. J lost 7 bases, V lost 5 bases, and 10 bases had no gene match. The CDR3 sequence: CASSLTTGVGEKLFF. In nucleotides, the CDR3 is TGTGCCAGCAGTCTAACCACAGGGGTAGGTGAAAAACTGTTTTTT.

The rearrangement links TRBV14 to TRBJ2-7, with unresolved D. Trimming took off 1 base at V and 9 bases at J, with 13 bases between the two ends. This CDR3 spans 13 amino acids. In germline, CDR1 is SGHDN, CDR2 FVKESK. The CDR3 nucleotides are TGTGCCAGCAGCCAAGTCCTATCCTTGGGGCAGTACTTC. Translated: CASSQVLSLGQYF.

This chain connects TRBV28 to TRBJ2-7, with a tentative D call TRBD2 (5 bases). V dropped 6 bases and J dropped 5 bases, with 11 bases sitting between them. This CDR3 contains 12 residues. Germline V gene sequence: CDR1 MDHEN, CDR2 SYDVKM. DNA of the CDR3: TGTGCCAGCAGGGACGTCGGGGACGAGCAGTACTTC. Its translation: CASRDVGDEQYF.

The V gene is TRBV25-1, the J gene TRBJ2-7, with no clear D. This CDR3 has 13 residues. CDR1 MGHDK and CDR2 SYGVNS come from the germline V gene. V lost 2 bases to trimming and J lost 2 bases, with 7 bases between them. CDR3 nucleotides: TGTGCCAGCAGTGAAACCCCCCCCTACGAGCAGTACTTC. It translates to CASSETPPYEQYF.

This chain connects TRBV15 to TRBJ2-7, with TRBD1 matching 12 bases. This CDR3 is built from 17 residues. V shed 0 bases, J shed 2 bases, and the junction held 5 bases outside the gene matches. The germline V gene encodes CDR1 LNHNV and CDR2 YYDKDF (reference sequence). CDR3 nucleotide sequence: TGTGCCACCAGCAGAGATCGGGGACAGGGGGCGCCCTACGAGCAGTACTTC. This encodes CATSRDRGQGAPYEQYF. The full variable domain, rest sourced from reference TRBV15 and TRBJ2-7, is DAMVIQNPRYQVTQFGKPVTLSCSQTLNHNVMYWYQQKSSQAPKLLFHYYDKDFNNEADTPDNFQSRRPNTSFCFLDIRSPGLGDTAMYLCATSRDRGQGAPYEQYFGPGTRLTVT.

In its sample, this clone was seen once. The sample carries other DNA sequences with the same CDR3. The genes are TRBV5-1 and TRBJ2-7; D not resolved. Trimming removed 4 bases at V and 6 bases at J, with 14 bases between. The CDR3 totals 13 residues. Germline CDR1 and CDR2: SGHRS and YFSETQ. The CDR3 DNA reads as TGCGCCAGCAGCCCCACGGGTAGATCCGAGCAGTACTTC. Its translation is CASSPTGRSEQYF. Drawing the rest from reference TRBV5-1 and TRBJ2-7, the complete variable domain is KAGVTQTPRYLIKTRGQQVTLSCSPISGHRSVSWYQQTPGQGLQFLFEYFSETQRNKGNFPGRFSGRQFSNSRSEMNVSTLELGDSALYLCASSPTGRSEQYFGPGTRLTVT.

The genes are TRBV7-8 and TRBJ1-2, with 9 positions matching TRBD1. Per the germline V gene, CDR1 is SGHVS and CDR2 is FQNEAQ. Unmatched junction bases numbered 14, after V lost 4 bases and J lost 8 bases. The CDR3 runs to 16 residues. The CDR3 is CASSSLRGQGLGGYTF. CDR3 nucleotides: TGTGCCAGCAGCTCACTGCGCGGACAGGGGCTTGGGGGCTACACCTTC.

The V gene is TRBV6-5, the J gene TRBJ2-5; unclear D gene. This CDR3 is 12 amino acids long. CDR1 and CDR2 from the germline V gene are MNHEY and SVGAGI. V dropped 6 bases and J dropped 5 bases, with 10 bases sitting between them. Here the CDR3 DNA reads TGTGCCAGCAGGGGAAGTGGGGAGACCCAGTACTTC. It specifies CASRGSGETQYF.

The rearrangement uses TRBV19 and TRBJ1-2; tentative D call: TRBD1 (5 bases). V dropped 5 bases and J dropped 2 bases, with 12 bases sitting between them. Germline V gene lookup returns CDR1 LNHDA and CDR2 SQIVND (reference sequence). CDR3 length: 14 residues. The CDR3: CASSPLGGNYGYTF. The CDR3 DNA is TGTGCCAGTAGTCCACTGGGGGGGAACTATGGCTACACCTTC.

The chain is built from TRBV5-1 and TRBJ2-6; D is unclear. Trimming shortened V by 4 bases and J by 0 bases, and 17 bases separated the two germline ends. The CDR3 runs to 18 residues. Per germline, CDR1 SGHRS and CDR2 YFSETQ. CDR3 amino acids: CASSTGLTVNSGANVLTF. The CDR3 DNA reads TGCGCCAGCAGCACCGGGCTAACAGTGAACTCTGGGGCCAACGTCCTGACTTTC.

The CDR3 sequence: CASSLDRMGVYNEQFF. As DNA, the CDR3 is TGCGCCAGCAGCTTGGACAGGATGGGGGTCTACAATGAGCAGTTCTTC. The chain recombines TRBV5-1 with TRBJ2-1; D might be TRBD1 or TRBD2, each matching 5 bases. The CDR3 is 16 residues long. V shed 0 bases and J shed 3 bases, with 13 bases lying between them. The V gene's germline CDR1 is SGHRS and CDR2 YFSETQ.

The CDR3 coding sequence is TGTGCCATTGAAGTGACGTTGGCGGGAAGAGATACGCAGTATTTT. Amino acid sequence: CAIEVTLAGRDTQYF. The chain joins TRBV10-3 to TRBJ2-3; maybe TRBD2 (6 bases). In germline, CDR1 is ENHRY, CDR2 SYGVKD. The CDR3 sequence is 15 residues long. Trimming took off 9 bases at V and 5 bases at J, with 21 bases between the two ends.

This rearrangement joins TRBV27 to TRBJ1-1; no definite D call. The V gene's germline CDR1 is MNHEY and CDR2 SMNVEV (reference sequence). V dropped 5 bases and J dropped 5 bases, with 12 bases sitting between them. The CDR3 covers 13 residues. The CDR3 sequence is CASSPRTWTEAFF. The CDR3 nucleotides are TGTGCCAGCAGTCCTCGGACTTGGACTGAAGCTTTCTTT.

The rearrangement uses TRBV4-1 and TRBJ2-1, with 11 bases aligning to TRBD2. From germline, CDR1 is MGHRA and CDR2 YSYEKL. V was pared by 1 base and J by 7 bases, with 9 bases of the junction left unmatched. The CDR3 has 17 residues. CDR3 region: CASSQVSSLAGGNEQFF. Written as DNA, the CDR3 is TGCGCCAGCAGCCAAGTGTCGTCGCTAGCGGGAGGAAATGAGCAGTTCTTC.

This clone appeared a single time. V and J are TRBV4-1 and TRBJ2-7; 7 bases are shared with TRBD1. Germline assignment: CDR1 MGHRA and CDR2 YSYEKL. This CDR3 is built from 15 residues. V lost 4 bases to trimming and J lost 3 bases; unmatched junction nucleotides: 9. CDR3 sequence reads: CASSPTGVFGYEQYF. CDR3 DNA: TGCGCCAGCAGCCCCACAGGGGTCTTTGGCTACGAGCAGTACTTC.

In DNA form, the CDR3 reads TGCGCCACATCACTAGCGGGGTACTTCAATGAGCAGTTCTTC. Its translation: CATSLAGYFNEQFF. V gene TRBV10-2 combines with J gene TRBJ2-1; 10 nucleotides match TRBD2. The germline CDR1 and CDR2 sequences are WSHSY and SAAADI. The CDR3 spans 14 residues. Trimming removed 10 bases from V and 6 bases from J; junction bases left unmatched: 9.

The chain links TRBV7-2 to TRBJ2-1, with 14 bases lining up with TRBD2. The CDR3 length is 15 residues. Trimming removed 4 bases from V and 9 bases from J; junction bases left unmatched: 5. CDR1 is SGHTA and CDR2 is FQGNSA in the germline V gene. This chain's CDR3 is CASSSEGLAGVEQFF. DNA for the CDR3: TGTGCCAGCAGCTCGGAGGGACTAGCGGGAGTTGAGCAGTTCTTC.

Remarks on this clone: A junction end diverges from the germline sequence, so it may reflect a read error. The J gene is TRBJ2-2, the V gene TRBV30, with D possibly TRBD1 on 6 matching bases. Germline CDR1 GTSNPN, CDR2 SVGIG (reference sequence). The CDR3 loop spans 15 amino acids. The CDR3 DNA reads TGTGTCTGGAGTGGGCAGGGGTTGGGCACCGGGGAGCTGTTTTTT. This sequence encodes CVWSGQGLGTGELFF.

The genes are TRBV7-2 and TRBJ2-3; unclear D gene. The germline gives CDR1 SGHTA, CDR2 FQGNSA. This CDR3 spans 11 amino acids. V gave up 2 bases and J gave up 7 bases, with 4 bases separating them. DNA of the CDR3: TGTGCCAGCAGCTTATTGTATACGCAGTATTTT. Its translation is CASSLLYTQYF.

CDR3 region: CASSLRQRLEKSYGYTF. The CDR3 nucleotides are TGCGCCAGCAGCTTGCGCCAGCGGCTCGAAAAGTCCTATGGCTACACCTTC. The chain has TRBV5-1 and TRBJ1-2, with D unresolved. The CDR3 length is 17 residues. Trimming took off 1 base at V and 4 bases at J, with 20 bases between the two ends. Germline V gives CDR1 SGHRS, CDR2 YFSETQ.

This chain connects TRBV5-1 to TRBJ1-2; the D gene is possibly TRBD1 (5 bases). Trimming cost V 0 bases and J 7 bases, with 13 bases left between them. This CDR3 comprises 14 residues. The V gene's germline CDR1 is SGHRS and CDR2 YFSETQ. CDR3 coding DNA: TGCGCCAGCAGCTTGGACGGGGGAATGGCTGGCTACACCTTC. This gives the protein CASSLDGGMAGYTF.

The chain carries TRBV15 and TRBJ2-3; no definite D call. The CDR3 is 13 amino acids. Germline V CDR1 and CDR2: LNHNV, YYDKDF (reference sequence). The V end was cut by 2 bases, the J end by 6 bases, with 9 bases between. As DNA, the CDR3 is TGTGCCACCAGCAGACCTCCAGATGATACGCAGTATTTT. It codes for CATSRPPDDTQYF. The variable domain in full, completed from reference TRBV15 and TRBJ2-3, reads DAMVIQNPRYQVTQFGKPVTLSCSQTLNHNVMYWYQQKSSQAPKLLFHYYDKDFNNEADTPDNFQSRRPNTSFCFLDIRSPGLGDTAMYLCATSRPPDDTQYFGPGTRLTVL.

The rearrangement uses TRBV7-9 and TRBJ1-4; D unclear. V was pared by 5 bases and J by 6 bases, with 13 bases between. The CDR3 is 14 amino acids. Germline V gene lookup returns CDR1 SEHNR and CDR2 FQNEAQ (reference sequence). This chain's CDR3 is CASSSHEIDEKLFF. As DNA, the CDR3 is TGTGCCAGCAGCAGCCATGAAATTGATGAAAAACTGTTTTTT.

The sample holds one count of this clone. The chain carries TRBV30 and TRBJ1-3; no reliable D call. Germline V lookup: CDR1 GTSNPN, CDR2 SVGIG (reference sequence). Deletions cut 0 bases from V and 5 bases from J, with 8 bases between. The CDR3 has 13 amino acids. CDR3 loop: CAWSVSLRNTIYF. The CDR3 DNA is TGTGCCTGGAGTGTTTCTCTCCGAAACACCATATATTTT.